Listed below are T cell receptor beta chains from one sample, sequenced in a study of blood T cell repertoires in COVID-19. Method: immunoSEQ multiplex PCR; TCRdb's copy keeps in-frame clones and lacks some. In the table there are 300,000 to 450,000 clones, approximately 81% of which are singletons. Sequenced material: peripheral blood. The origin of the receptors is a young woman with acute or convalescent COVID-19. The CDR3 runs from the conserved cysteine through the conserved F or W. A D gene is named only where the DNA matches it firmly. Only some rows state a clone size, as once, few, many or a class for expanded clones.

clone size,J gene,V gene,D gene,CDR3 protein,CDR3 DNA
.,TRBJ2-7,TRBV9,.,CASSVFQGSYEQYF,TGTGCCAGCAGCGTTTTCCAGGGCTCCTACGAGCAGTACTTC
.,TRBJ2-3,TRBV2,.,CASSEGQITDTQYF,TGTGCCAGCAGTGAAGGGCAGATCACAGATACGCAGTATTTT
.,TRBJ1-6,TRBV27,.,CASSLVSTGNSPLHF,TGTGCCAGCAGTTTAGTGAGCACAGGGAATTCACCCCTCCACTTT
.,TRBJ1-1,TRBV5-6,.,CASSHGGRLNTEAFF,TGTGCCAGCAGCCACGGGGGTCGATTGAACACTGAAGCTTTCTTT
once,TRBJ1-1,TRBV29-1,TRBD1,CSVWDREAFF,TGCAGCGTATGGGACAGAGAAGCTTTCTTT
few,TRBJ1-5,TRBV2,TRBD1,CASRMDREQPQHF,TGTGCCAGCAGGATGGACAGGGAACAGCCCCAGCATTTT
once,TRBJ2-4,TRBV2,TRBD2,CASRFRGGAKNIQYF,TGTGCCAGCAGATTCCGCGGGGGTGCCAAAAACATTCAGTACTTC
.,TRBJ2-7,TRBV4-1,.,CASSYTVTVTSYEQYF,TGCGCCAGCAGTTATACCGTGACAGTTACCTCCTACGAGCAGTACTTC
.,TRBJ1-2,TRBV19,.,CASSIDRGRGYTF,TGTGCCAGTAGTATAGATCGGGGCAGGGGTTACACCTTC
.,TRBJ2-7,TRBV7-9,.,CASGLVREYSYEQYF,TGTGCCAGCGGATTAGTGAGGGAGTACTCCTACGAGCAGTACTTC
.,TRBJ2-7,TRBV13,TRBD1,CASSSPDRGGYEQYF,TGTGCCAGCAGCTCCCCGGACAGGGGAGGATACGAGCAGTACTTC
.,TRBJ1-1,TRBV11-2,.,CASSPEGGRAEAFF,TGTGCCAGCAGCCCAGAGGGGGGGCGGGCTGAAGCTTTCTTT
.,TRBJ2-7,TRBV4-1,TRBD2,CASSQGGGRASYEQYF,TGCGCCAGCAGCCAAGGTGGCGGGAGGGCCTCCTACGAGCAGTACTTC
few,TRBJ2-7,TRBV5-7,TRBD1,CASSFGWDRGLYEQYF,TGTGCCAGCAGCTTCGGATGGGACAGGGGGCTCTACGAGCAGTACTTC
.,TRBJ2-3,TRBV9,TRBD1,CASSVAGTGGQGRLYF,TGTGCCAGCAGCGTAGCGGGTACAGGGGGCCAGGGCCGCCTATATTTT
.,TRBJ1-1,TRBV7-9,.,CASSLIGRNTEAFF,TGTGCCAGCAGCTTAATAGGGAGGAACACTGAAGCTTTCTTT
.,TRBJ1-5,TRBV18,.,CASSPSSPNSNQPQHF,TGTGCCAGCTCACCCAGTAGCCCTAATAGCAATCAGCCCCAGCATTTT
.,TRBJ1-5,TRBV6-5,.,CASTTDTMSNQPQHF,TGTGCCAGCACCACAGACACCATGAGCAATCAGCCCCAGCATTTT
.,TRBJ2-7,TRBV5-1,.,CASRPQTGSYEQYF,TGCGCCAGCAGACCCCAAACAGGGTCCTACGAGCAGTACTTC
.,TRBJ2-1,TRBV5-4,.,CASTPLAAQYNEQFF,TGTGCCAGCACTCCTCTGGCGGCCCAATACAATGAGCAGTTCTTC
few,TRBJ2-7,TRBV7-9,.,CASSSVYEQYF,TGTGCCAGCAGCTCTGTCTACGAGCAGTACTTC
.,TRBJ2-6,TRBV6-5,TRBD1,CAGGQGASGANVLTF,TGTGCCGGAGGACAGGGGGCTTCGGGGGCCAACGTCCTGACTTTC
.,TRBJ2-5,TRBV2,.,CASSVGLSYETQYF,TGTGCCAGCAGCGTGGGACTCTCATACGAGACCCAGTACTTC
.,TRBJ2-6,TRBV9,TRBD1,CASSVVGTVNSGANVLTF,TGTGCCAGCAGCGTAGTGGGGACAGTTAACTCTGGGGCCAACGTCCTGACTTTC
.,TRBJ1-6,TRBV28,TRBD1,CASSTLQGTYNSPLHF,TGTGCCAGCAGTACTCTACAGGGGACCTATAATTCACCCCTCCACTTT
.,TRBJ1-1,TRBV7-8,TRBD1,CASSSPVAGGGNTEAFF,TGTGCCAGCAGCTCGCCGGTTGCAGGGGGAGGTAACACTGAAGCTTTCTTT